This T cell receptor (beta chain) stems from a study of T-cell reconstitution after alpha-beta-depleted transplantation in children. This clonotype was observed at least ten times. TCRbeta library construction was performed incorporating unique molecular identifiers. TCRdb analysed the PCR reads with MiXCR anew, one entry per CDR3 protein. The sample lists almost 400,000 distinct CDR3 sequences; about a fifth were seen once. The V gene lost 5 bases and the J gene lost 2 bases, with 10 bases spanning the gap. The CDR3 contains 13 residues. V is TRBV12-3 or TRBV12-4 and J is TRBJ2-7, with D uncertain. The sequence came from a human donor who donated a stem cell graft to a child with acute myeloid leukemia. The sample here was PBMCs from the stem cell graft donor, taken from the stem cell graft. Written as DNA, the CDR3 is TGTGCCAGCAGTGAGACCGGCGCCTACGAGCAGTACTTC. Its protein is CASSETGAYEQYF.